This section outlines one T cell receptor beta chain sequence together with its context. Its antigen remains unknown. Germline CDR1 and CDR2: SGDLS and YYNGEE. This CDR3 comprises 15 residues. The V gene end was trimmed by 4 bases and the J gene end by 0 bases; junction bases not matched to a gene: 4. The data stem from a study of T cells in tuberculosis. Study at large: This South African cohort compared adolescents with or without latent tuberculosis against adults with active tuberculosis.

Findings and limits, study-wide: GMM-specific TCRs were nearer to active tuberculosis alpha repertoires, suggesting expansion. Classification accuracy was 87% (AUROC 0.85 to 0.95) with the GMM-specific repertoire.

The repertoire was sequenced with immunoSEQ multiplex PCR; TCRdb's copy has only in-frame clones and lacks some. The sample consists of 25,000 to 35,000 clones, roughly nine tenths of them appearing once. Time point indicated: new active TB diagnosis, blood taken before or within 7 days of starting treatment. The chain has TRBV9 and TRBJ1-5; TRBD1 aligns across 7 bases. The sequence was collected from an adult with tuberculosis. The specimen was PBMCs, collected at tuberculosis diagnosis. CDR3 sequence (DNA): TGTGCCAGCAGCCCCGGGACAGCTAGCAATCAGCCCCAGCATTTT. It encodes CASSPGTASNQPQHF.